This T cell receptor (beta chain) is from a study of T-cell reconstitution after alpha-beta-depleted transplantation in children. Study-level results: Alpha-beta T cells present about two months after transplant were reported to originate from several hundred expanded graft clones. Hyperexpanded clones declined; after one year, newly produced T cells mostly supplied diversity. Surviving recipient cells, namely T cells and thymic progenitors, were the source of high day-60 TCRbeta diversity in some patients.

The CDR3 is 14 residues long. Trimming removed 10 bases at V and 3 bases at J, with 19 bases between. Germline CDR1 reads LGHNA; CDR2 reads YNFKEQ. Unique molecular identifiers were incorporated during preparation of the TCRbeta library. MiXCR was run by TCRdb on the PCR reads, yielding one entry per CDR3 protein. The table includes around 670,000 distinct CDR3 sequences, roughly 13% detected once. About this clonotype: Antigen: not known.

The rearrangement uses TRBV4-2 and TRBJ2-7; D unresolved. The sample in question was PBMCs, obtained before TCRalphabeta/CD19-depleted stem cell transplant. This clonotype was obtained from a girl aged 2 to 10 with congenital amegakaryocytic thrombocytopenia, due to receive a stem cell transplant. CDR3 nucleotides: TGTGCCATGGGCTTCGGGCTCCCCCGCTACGAGCAGTACTTC. Its protein product is CAMGFGLPRYEQYF.